Listed here are 27 T cell receptor beta chains from one sample, sequenced in a study of shared clonotypes between healthy human individuals. Some clones are missing from TCRdb's copy, which holds only in-frame ones; the method was immunoSEQ multiplex PCR. Of about a million clones listed, 70% to 85% are singletons. Sequences were obtained from memory CD4+ T cells sorted from blood. Subset of the sample: CD45RA-negative fraction. The receptors come from a man aged 18 to 30 in good health.

The chain links TRBV5-4 to TRBJ2-7; TRBD1 is a possible D gene (8 bases). Germline V CDR1 and CDR2: SGHNT, YYREEE (reference sequence). The ends were cut back, 6 bases at V and 2 bases at J, with 18 bases in the middle. The length of the CDR3 is 15 residues. The chain's CDR3 is CASNRGGTDTYEQYF. The CDR3, as DNA: TGTGCCAGCAACAGGGGGGGGACAGACACCTACGAGCAGTACTTC.

V and J are TRBV11-2 and TRBJ2-3; D possibly corresponds to TRBD1 (6 bases). The CDR3 covers 15 residues. Per germline, CDR1 SGHAT and CDR2 FQNNGV. V lost 3 bases, J lost 5 bases, and 15 bases lay in between. The CDR3 protein is CASSFSRTEGDTQYF. The CDR3 DNA sequence: TGTGCCAGCAGCTTCTCCCGGACAGAGGGAGATACGCAGTATTTT.

The rearrangement uses TRBV7-9 and TRBJ1-4; D unresolved. Germline V gene lookup returns CDR1 SEHNR and CDR2 FQNEAQ (reference sequence). V lost 2 bases, J lost 8 bases, and 15 bases lay in between. This CDR3 contains 15 residues. CDR3 nucleotide sequence: TGTGCCAGCAGCTTATTATGGGGTAAACAGGAAAAACTGTTTTTT. Its translation: CASSLLWGKQEKLFF.

The V call is TRBV28, the J call TRBJ1-6; 9 bases agree with TRBD1. The CDR3 runs 12 residues. In germline, CDR1 is MDHEN, CDR2 SYDVKM. The ends lost 8 bases at V and 10 bases at J; junction bases unmatched: 3. CDR3 coding DNA: TGTGCCAGCGCCGGGACAGGGTCACCCCTCCACTTT. As protein: CASAGTGSPLHF.

The J gene is TRBJ2-1, the V gene TRBV18, with 9 positions matching TRBD2. The CDR3 is 14 residues long. Unmatched junction bases numbered 5, after V lost 2 bases and J lost 9 bases. Germline CDR1 KGHSH, CDR2 LQKENI. The CDR3 is CASSPGGGVGEQFF. Written as DNA, the CDR3 is TGTGCCAGCTCACCAGGCGGGGGGGTTGGTGAGCAGTTCTTC.

A word on this clone: With a much larger clone just one base away, this may be a read error. This chain connects TRBV6-1 to TRBJ2-2, with a weak D call TRBD2 (5 bases). The CDR3 runs to 12 residues. The V and J ends lost 6 bases and 5 bases respectively, with 7 bases between them. CDR1 and CDR2 from the germline V gene are MNHNS and SASEGT. The DNA for the CDR3 is TGTGCCAGCAGCCGGAGGACCGGGGAGCTGTTTTTT. This sequence encodes CASSRRTGELFF.

The V and J genes are TRBV6-1 and TRBJ1-1, with TRBD1 as a possible D gene (5 bases). Germline V gene lookup returns CDR1 MNHNS and CDR2 SASEGT. The length of the CDR3 is 14 residues. Trimming left V 4 bases short and J 4 bases short, with 13 bases between. CDR3 nucleotide sequence: TGTGCCAGCAGTGCTAGGGACGGGGGCACTGAAGCTTTCTTT. Its protein is CASSARDGGTEAFF.

This clone was seen more than once but under ten times. V is TRBV6-5 and J is TRBJ1-1, with a tentative D call TRBD1 (6 bases). The germline CDR1 and CDR2 sequences are MNHEY and SVGAGI. V was shortened by 2 bases and J by 11 bases, with 21 bases between the two germline ends. This CDR3 spans 15 amino acids. The CDR3 DNA sequence: TGTGCCAGCAGTTACGACGGGGCAGGGGTATTATCGGCTTTCTTT. As protein: CASSYDGAGVLSAFF.

This clone appeared a single time. This chain links TRBV23-1 with TRBJ1-1; D is unresolved. TRBV23-1 is designated an ORF whose function remains uncertain. This CDR3 has 11 residues. V lost 4 bases to trimming and J lost 5 bases, with 5 bases between them. The CDR3: CASSRVTEAFF. DNA for the CDR3: TGCGCCAGCAGTCGGGTGACTGAAGCTTTCTTT.

This chain links TRBV6-5 with TRBJ2-3; 8 bases line up with TRBD2. Germline V gives CDR1 MNHEY, CDR2 SVGAGI. There are 15 residues in the CDR3. V dropped 6 bases and J dropped 0; count of bases not matched to a gene: 5. The chain's CDR3 is CASRFLAGSTDTQYF. CDR3 DNA sequence: TGTGCCAGCAGGTTCCTAGCGGGTAGCACAGATACGCAGTATTTT.

The V and J genes are TRBV13 and TRBJ2-5, with 7 bases that match TRBD2. The CDR3 has 13 amino acids. With 8 bases clipped from V and 5 bases from J, the junction kept 8 bases outside the gene matches. Looked up from germline, CDR1 is PRHDT and CDR2 is FYEKMQ (reference sequence). CDR3 residues: CASSIGGLETQYF. The CDR3 DNA sequence: TGTGCCAGCTCAATCGGGGGGTTGGAGACCCAGTACTTC.

The chain combines TRBV19 with TRBJ2-5; D is possibly TRBD1 (6 bases). The CDR3 covers 14 residues. Trimming took 5 bases from V and 2 from J, leaving 12 bases between them. Germline lookup yields CDR1 LNHDA and CDR2 SQIVND (reference sequence). CDR3 sequence reads: CASSRGQSQETQYF. CDR3 bases: TGTGCCAGTAGTCGTGGACAGTCTCAAGAGACCCAGTACTTC.

This chain links TRBV28 with TRBJ1-6; D unclear. This CDR3 is 13 amino acids long. V was cut by 7 bases and J by 7 bases, with 11 bases left in between. The germline gives CDR1 MDHEN, CDR2 SYDVKM. Here the CDR3 reads CASTLGRNSPLHF. The CDR3 region has the DNA TGTGCCAGCACCCTCGGGCGGAATTCACCCCTCCACTTT.

Only one count was recorded for this clone. V and J are TRBV2 and TRBJ1-5, with a weak D call TRBD1 (5 bases). Germline V gene sequence: CDR1 SNHLY, CDR2 FYNNEI. The CDR3 contains 14 residues. Trimming removed 9 bases from V and 2 bases from J, with 14 bases in between. The CDR3 loop reads CASGGRVGNQPQHF. The CDR3 DNA reads as TGTGCCAGTGGCGGCAGGGTGGGCAATCAGCCCCAGCATTTT.

This rearrangement joins TRBV30 to TRBJ2-1; 10 bases align to TRBD1. The CDR3 runs to 13 residues. V gave up 5 bases and J gave up 8 bases; unmatched junction bases: 6. CDR1 is GTSNPN, CDR2 SVGIG, per germline (reference sequence). The CDR3 DNA reads as TGTGCCTGGGGGACAGGGGCTGTGCATGAGCAGTTCTTC. This codes for CAWGTGAVHEQFF.

This clone was observed a handful of times. This sample also contains other DNA sequences that code for the same CDR3. The chain joins TRBV6-5 to TRBJ2-3, with D possibly TRBD1 on 6 matching bases. The CDR3 runs to 14 residues. Germline assignment: CDR1 MNHEY and CDR2 SVGAGI. V was shortened by 3 bases and J by 3 bases, with 10 bases between the two germline ends. CDR3 coding DNA: TGTGCCAGCAGTTATAAACAGGGAACAGATACGCAGTATTTT. This codes for CASSYKQGTDTQYF.

This clone occurred a few times. V is TRBV7-2 and J is TRBJ2-2, with no clear D. Germline V CDR1 and CDR2: SGHTA, FQGNSA. The CDR3 covers 14 residues. Deletions cut 0 bases from V and 8 bases from J, with 10 bases between. In DNA form, the CDR3 reads TGTGCCAGCAGCTTAGCGGTCGGTGGGGGGGAGCTGTTTTTT. Protein product: CASSLAVGGGELFF.

This clone has at least ten counts. The rearrangement joins TRBV18 to TRBJ2-3; perhaps TRBD1 as D (6 bases). V was shortened by 3 bases and J by 0 bases, with 13 bases between the two germline ends. Germline lookup yields CDR1 KGHSH and CDR2 LQKENI. This CDR3 contains 16 residues. The CDR3 spells CASSPLMGASTDTQYF. The CDR3 DNA follows: TGTGCCAGCTCACCCCTAATGGGGGCAAGCACAGATACGCAGTATTTT.

The chain uses TRBV9 and TRBJ2-3; the match to TRBD2 covers 8 bases. With V trimmed by 0 bases and J by 1 base, 1 base remained unmatched. The CDR3 spans 15 residues. Per germline, CDR1 SGDLS and CDR2 YYNGEE. CDR3 in amino acids: CASSVDGGGTDTQYF. The CDR3 DNA reads as TGTGCCAGCAGCGTAGACGGGGGGGGCACAGATACGCAGTATTTT.

This chain connects TRBV9 to TRBJ2-1; 12 bases are shared with TRBD2. The CDR3 sequence is 18 residues long. The germline CDR1 and CDR2 sequences are SGDLS and YYNGEE. V lost 2 bases to trimming and J lost 4 bases; unmatched junction nucleotides: 10. CDR3 in amino acids: CASSVQGGLAGGYNEQFF. The CDR3 nucleotides are TGTGCCAGCAGCGTTCAAGGAGGGCTAGCGGGAGGGTACAATGAGCAGTTCTTC.

A word on this clone: The same CDR3 arises from other DNA sequences in this sample as well. This sequence joins TRBV30 and TRBJ2-2, with 11 bases lining up with TRBD1. Germline loops: CDR1 GTSNPN, CDR2 SVGIG (reference sequence). Trimming removed 3 bases from V and 5 bases from J; junction bases left unmatched: 2. This CDR3 has 14 residues. The chain's CDR3 is CAWSGTGGTGELFF. CDR3 nucleotide sequence: TGTGCCTGGAGCGGGACAGGGGGAACCGGGGAGCTGTTTTTT.

This sequence joins TRBV7-2 and TRBJ2-7; 9 bases match TRBD2. Per the germline V gene, CDR1 is SGHTA and CDR2 is FQGNSA. This CDR3 comprises 15 residues. V lost 1 base, J lost 3 bases, and 4 bases stayed unmatched. CDR3 in amino acids: CASSLERGAFYEQYF. CDR3 sequence (DNA): TGTGCCAGCAGCTTAGAGCGGGGGGCCTTCTACGAGCAGTACTTC.

The rearrangement links TRBV9 to TRBJ2-5; 9 nucleotides line up with TRBD1. The CDR3 has 17 residues. CDR1 and CDR2 from the germline V gene are SGDLS and YYNGEE. With 4 bases clipped from V and 2 bases from J, the junction kept 12 bases outside the gene matches. CDR3 sequence (DNA): TGTGCCAGCAGCCCTCGTCTGGGGGGACAGGGACAAGAGACCCAGTACTTC. The encoded protein is CASSPRLGGQGQETQYF.

This clone was picked up one time. The genes are TRBV7-2 and TRBJ1-6, with D perhaps matching TRBD1 (6 bases). Germline loops: CDR1 SGHTA, CDR2 FQGNSA. Trimming cost V 3 bases and J 8 bases, with 11 bases left between them. The length of the CDR3 is 14 residues. CDR3 protein: CASSFPGAYSPLHF. For the CDR3, the DNA is TGTGCCAGCAGCTTTCCAGGGGCGTATTCACCCCTCCACTTT.

This chain uses TRBV28 with TRBJ1-1; D is unclear. The CDR3 has 15 amino acids. Trimming removed 0 bases from V and 1 base from J, with 9 bases in between. From germline, CDR1 is MDHEN and CDR2 SYDVKM. The CDR3 loop reads CASSLWPQTNTEAFF. In nucleotides, the CDR3 is TGTGCCAGCAGTTTATGGCCACAGACGAACACTGAAGCTTTCTTT. The variable domain in full, with the rest retrieved from reference TRBV28 and TRBJ1-1, is DVKVTQSSRYLVKRTGEKVFLECVQDMDHENMFWYRQDPGLGLRLIYFSYDVKMKEKGDIPEGYSVSREKKERFSLILESASTNQTSMYLCASSLWPQTNTEAFFGQGTRLTVV.

This chain joins TRBV11-2 and TRBJ1-1; D possibly corresponds to TRBD1 (5 bases). The germline V gene has CDR1 SGHAT and CDR2 FQNNGV. There are 15 residues in the CDR3. Trimming took off 5 bases at V and 5 bases at J, with 18 bases between the two ends. CDR3: CASSRGRGRGTEAFF. In DNA form, the CDR3 reads TGTGCCAGCAGCCGGGGTAGGGGCCGAGGGACTGAAGCTTTCTTT.

The chain recombines TRBV9 with TRBJ2-7, with TRBD2 identical over 7 bases. The J segment lost 4 bases and the V segment lost 0 bases, leaving 7 bases of the junction unmatched. Germline V gene sequence: CDR1 SGDLS, CDR2 YYNGEE. The CDR3 is made up of 15 amino acids. Here the CDR3 DNA reads TGTGCCAGCAGCGTAGGAGAACTAGCGTATTACGAGCAGTACTTC. It is translated as CASSVGELAYYEQYF.